The 28 T cell receptor beta chains below come from one sample, sequenced in a study of blood T cell repertoires in COVID-19 (dated by TCRdb to the early 2020s). The library relied on the immunoSEQ multiplex PCR assay. TCRdb holds this immuneACCESS table with in-frame rearrangements only. Some clones are missing; in checked studies, unresolved V genes explain under half, and the rest has no known cause. For this sample the table gives roughly 260,000 clones, of which approximately 85% were detected only once. The ten largest clones take up 1.9% of the sample. The specimen was PBMCs or T cells enriched from blood (not recorded which). These TCRs come from a woman between 50 and 59 years old who had recovered from COVID-19.

This clone has only one observation. This chain connects TRBV7-6 to TRBJ1-5; D may be TRBD1 (5 bases). The CDR3 totals 14 residues. The V end lost 2 bases, the J end lost 6 bases, and 11 bases lay between the germline ends. The germline gives CDR1 SGHVS, CDR2 FNYEAQ. This chain's CDR3 is CASSLTQGGQPQHF. CDR3 bases: TGTGCCAGCAGCTTAACCCAGGGAGGTCAGCCCCAGCATTTT. The full variable domain, its missing parts supplied by reference TRBV7-6 and TRBJ1-5, is GAGVSQSPRYKVTKRGQDVALRCDPISGHVSLYWYRQALGQGPEFLTYFNYEAQQDKSGLPNDRFSAERPEGSISTLTIQRTEQRDSAMYRCASSLTQGGQPQHFGDGTRLSIL.

The chain has TRBV5-1 and TRBJ2-1; a weak D match, TRBD2 (7 bases). V shed 2 bases and J shed 3 bases, with 18 bases lying between them. The CDR3 sequence is 17 residues long. Germline V lookup: CDR1 SGHRS, CDR2 YFSETQ. The CDR3 region is CASSFPTGGTGYNEQFF. CDR3 nucleotide sequence: TGCGCCAGCAGCTTTCCTACGGGGGGCACAGGCTACAATGAGCAGTTCTTC.

This clone showed up just once. In DNA, the CDR3 is TGCGCCAGCAGCCAGCTAGCGGGGGAACAAGAGACCCAGTACTTC. Residues: CASSQLAGEQETQYF. This chain joins TRBV4-1 and TRBJ2-5; 10 bases are shared with TRBD2. The junction had 3 bases not matched to a gene; V was cut back by 3 bases and J by 2 bases. This CDR3 is built from 15 residues. The V gene's germline CDR1 is MGHRA and CDR2 YSYEKL.

The genes are TRBV28 and TRBJ1-6, with D perhaps matching TRBD1 (5 bases). V dropped 6 bases and J dropped 7 bases, with 10 bases sitting between them. The germline V gene has CDR1 MDHEN and CDR2 SYDVKM. This CDR3 spans 13 amino acids. CDR3 loop: CASRLAGNSPLHF. CDR3 coding DNA: TGTGCCAGCAGATTAGCAGGGAATTCACCCCTCCACTTT.

CDR3 sequence: CASSLVASGQETQYF. CDR3 DNA: TGCGCCAGCAGCTTGGTAGCTAGCGGTCAAGAGACCCAGTACTTC. The V and J genes are TRBV5-1 and TRBJ2-5; TRBD2 matches 7 bases. The ends lost 0 bases at V and 2 bases at J; junction bases unmatched: 4. The CDR3 totals 15 residues. Per the germline V gene, CDR1 is SGHRS and CDR2 is YFSETQ.

The chain carries TRBV7-3 and TRBJ2-7, with 9 bases aligning to TRBD2. Germline values: CDR1 SGHTA, CDR2 FQGTGA. There are 14 residues in the CDR3. With 5 bases clipped from V and 4 bases from J, the junction kept 6 bases outside the gene matches. In nucleotides, the CDR3 is TGTGCCAGCAGCCATGGAGCGGGAGGATACGAGCAGTACTTC. It codes for CASSHGAGGYEQYF.

The rearrangement uses TRBV28 and TRBJ2-5; D is possibly TRBD1 (6 bases). Germline V lookup: CDR1 MDHEN, CDR2 SYDVKM. V shed 5 bases and J shed 5 bases, with 15 bases lying between them. This CDR3 spans 14 amino acids. CDR3 nucleotide sequence: TGTGCCAGCAGTCTCTCAGGGGTTGGGGAGACCCAGTACTTC. Translated, it gives CASSLSGVGETQYF.

The chain recombines TRBV2 with TRBJ2-3, with 11 nucleotides matching TRBD2. Germline CDR1 SNHLY, CDR2 FYNNEI. With V trimmed by 5 bases and J by 7 bases, 11 bases remained unmatched. The CDR3 sequence is 16 residues long. Written as DNA, the CDR3 is TGTGCCAGCAGTCCGAGCACTAGCGGGAGTTGGTATACGCAGTATTTT. Translation gives CASSPSTSGSWYTQYF.

V gene TRBV9 combines with J gene TRBJ2-7, with D perhaps TRBD1 (5 bases). CDR1 SGDLS and CDR2 YYNGEE come from the germline V gene. This CDR3 contains 14 residues. V lost 0 bases and J 2 bases, leaving 9 bases between the germline ends. DNA of the CDR3: TGTGCCAGCAGCGTAGGGCAGGGCCCCTACGAGCAGTACTTC. This translates into CASSVGQGPYEQYF.

This rearrangement joins TRBV10-3 to TRBJ2-7; a possible D gene is TRBD2 (6 bases). Germline CDR1 and CDR2: ENHRY and SYGVKD. The CDR3 contains 12 residues. The ends were cut back, 4 bases at V and 7 bases at J, with 11 bases in the middle. In nucleotides, the CDR3 is TGTGCCATCAGTGTCGAGGGAGGAGAGCAGTACTTC. Encoded protein: CAISVEGGEQYF.

The chain carries TRBV19 and TRBJ2-7, with 9 bases matching TRBD1. Per the germline V gene, CDR1 is LNHDA and CDR2 is SQIVND (reference sequence). V was pared by 8 bases and J by 4 bases, with 3 bases of the junction left unmatched. The CDR3 is made up of 12 amino acids. The CDR3 spells CASGDRAYEQYF. The CDR3 nucleotides read TGTGCCAGTGGGGACAGGGCGTACGAGCAGTACTTC.

The chain employs TRBV7-9 and TRBJ2-5; 7 nucleotides line up with TRBD2. This CDR3 has 15 residues. Losses at the gene ends were 0 bases for V and 2 bases for J; bases not matched to a gene: 3. Looked up from germline, CDR1 is SEHNR and CDR2 is FQNEAQ (reference sequence). CDR3 bases: TGTGCCAGCAGCTTAGCGCTAGCGGAACAAGAGACCCAGTACTTC. Translated: CASSLALAEQETQYF. Looking up the rest from reference TRBV7-9 and TRBJ2-5 gives the full variable domain: DTGVSQNPRHKITKRGQNVTFRCDPISEHNRLYWYRQTLGQGPEFLTYFQNEAQLEKSRLLSDRFSAERPKGSFSTLEIQRTEQGDSAMYLCASSLALAEQETQYFGPGTRLLVL.

Only a few counts were recorded for this clone. This chain joins TRBV28 and TRBJ2-2, with D perhaps TRBD1 (6 bases). Per the germline V gene, CDR1 is MDHEN and CDR2 is SYDVKM. The V end lost 7 bases, the J end lost 6 bases, and 12 bases lay between the germline ends. The CDR3 length is 13 residues. CDR3 loop: CASKVGQPGELFF. Written as DNA, the CDR3 is TGTGCCAGCAAAGTTGGACAGCCCGGGGAGCTGTTTTTT.

This sequence joins TRBV18 and TRBJ2-7, with TRBD1 identical over 9 bases. CDR1 KGHSH and CDR2 LQKENI come from the germline V gene. This CDR3 region has 14 residues. Trimming removed 3 bases from V and 3 bases from J; junction bases left unmatched: 3. The CDR3 DNA follows: TGTGCCAGCTCACCCCCGACAGGGGGCTACGAGCAGTACTTC. The encoded protein is CASSPPTGGYEQYF. Supplemented by reference TRBV18 and TRBJ2-7, the full variable domain reads NAGVMQNPRHLVRRRGQEARLRCSPMKGHSHVYWYRQLPEEGLKFMVYLQKENIIDESGMPKERFSAEFPKEGPSILRIQQVVRGDSAAYFCASSPPTGGYEQYFGPGTRLTVT.

V gene TRBV11-2 combines with J gene TRBJ2-5; TRBD2 matches at 7 bases. With V trimmed by 10 bases and J by 3 bases, 5 bases remained unmatched. Germline CDR1 is SGHAT and CDR2 is FQNNGV. The CDR3 sequence is 12 residues long. DNA of the CDR3: TGTGCCATCGGGGGAGGGGAAGAGACCCAGTACTTC. Translated, it gives CAIGGGEETQYF.

This clone was detected once. The chain links TRBV11-2 to TRBJ2-5; unclear D gene. The CDR3 contains 13 residues. Between the trimmed V and J ends, which lost 4 bases and 1 base, there was a span of 7 bases. Germline V gene sequence: CDR1 SGHAT, CDR2 FQNNGV. CDR3 coding DNA: TGTGCCAGCAGCTCGGGTGTCCAAGAGACCCAGTACTTC. This translates into CASSSGVQETQYF.

This clone was observed a single time. The chain links TRBV19 to TRBJ2-7, with 9 bases that match TRBD1. V lost 3 bases and J lost 2; bases outside the gene matches: 5. The CDR3 runs to 15 residues. From germline, CDR1 is LNHDA and CDR2 SQIVND (reference sequence). The CDR3 DNA reads TGTGCCAGTAGTATCCGGGACAGGGATGCCTACGAGCAGTACTTC. This gives the protein CASSIRDRDAYEQYF.

CDR3 nucleotides: TGTGCCAGCAGGGCTCTAGCGGGAGGGCAAGAGACCCAGTACTTC. Protein: CASRALAGGQETQYF. The chain carries TRBV6-5 and TRBJ2-5; 12 bases are shared with TRBD2. CDR1 is MNHEY, CDR2 SVGAGI, per germline. Trimming at V came to 6 bases and at J to 2 bases, leaving 4 bases not matched to a gene. This CDR3 has 15 residues.

The table lists this clone with a count of one. This chain uses TRBV28 with TRBJ2-2; 9 bases align to TRBD2. This CDR3 region has 16 residues. The V gene end was trimmed by 4 bases and the J gene end by 4 bases; junction bases not matched to a gene: 7. Germline loops: CDR1 MDHEN, CDR2 SYDVKM. The chain's CDR3 is CASSSPGTSSTGELFF. CDR3 bases: TGTGCCAGCAGTTCCCCCGGGACTAGCTCCACCGGGGAGCTGTTTTTT.

The chain is built from TRBV24-1 and TRBJ1-2, with D hard to call. Trimming stripped 2 bases from V and 6 bases from J, with 12 bases between. Germline loops: CDR1 KGHDR, CDR2 SFDVKD. The CDR3 length is 14 residues. CDR3 DNA sequence: TGTGCCACCAGTGATTACCCCTCTGGAGATGGCTACACCTTC. It encodes CATSDYPSGDGYTF.

The rearrangement uses TRBV29-1 and TRBJ1-4, with 7 bases fitting TRBD1. V was pared by 4 bases and J by 8 bases, with 7 bases of the junction left unmatched. The CDR3 loop spans 13 amino acids. Germline CDR1 and CDR2: SQVTM and ANQGSEA. This CDR3 reads CSVAGGSQEKLFF. CDR3 DNA sequence: TGCAGCGTTGCAGGGGGATCCCAAGAAAAACTGTTTTTT.

DNA of the CDR3: TGCAGCGCCGTAGCAGGGGGCGGCCAGCCCCAGCATTTT. Amino acid sequence: CSAVAGGGQPQHF. The chain employs TRBV29-1 and TRBJ1-5, with TRBD1 matching over 8 bases. CDR3 length: 13 residues. The J segment lost 7 bases and the V segment lost 7 bases, leaving 9 bases of the junction unmatched. Looked up from germline, CDR1 is SQVTM and CDR2 is ANQGSEA.

This chain uses TRBV5-4 with TRBJ1-2; D possibly corresponds to TRBD1 (6 bases). This CDR3 has 12 residues. V shed 2 bases and J shed 5 bases, with 7 bases lying between them. CDR1 is SGHNT and CDR2 is YYREEE in the germline V gene (reference sequence). The CDR3 spells CASSLQGYGYTF. CDR3 in DNA: TGTGCCAGCAGCTTACAGGGATATGGCTACACCTTC.

The chain has TRBV2 and TRBJ1-2, with D hard to call. V lost 7 bases and J lost 4, with 13 bases in between. The CDR3 spans 13 residues. CDR1 SNHLY and CDR2 FYNNEI come from the germline V gene. This CDR3 reads CASTPEVGYGYTF. The CDR3 DNA follows: TGTGCCAGCACACCGGAGGTGGGCTATGGCTACACCTTC. Full variable domain (outside the CDR3, taken from reference TRBV2 and TRBJ1-2): EPEVTQTPSHQVTQMGQEVILRCVPISNHLYFYWYRQILGQKVEFLVSFYNNEISEKSEIFDDQFSVERPDGSNFTLKIRSTKLEDSAMYFCASTPEVGYGYTFGSGTRLTVV.

V gene TRBV15 combines with J gene TRBJ2-7, with D maybe TRBD1 (6 bases). V lost 0 bases to trimming and J lost 4 bases, with 19 bases between them. The CDR3 is 17 amino acids. Germline assignment: CDR1 LNHNV and CDR2 YYDKDF (reference sequence). This CDR3 reads CATSRDRTAGDSYEQYF. The CDR3 nucleotides read TGTGCCACCAGCAGAGATCGAACCGCAGGGGATTCGTACGAGCAGTACTTC.

CDR3 DNA sequence: TGTGCCAGCCCCCTCCTGGGAGGAGGATGGGGCTACACCTTC. Translated: CASPLLGGGWGYTF. This chain joins TRBV3-1 (or the pseudogene TRBV3-2) and TRBJ1-2, with no clear D. V was trimmed by 8 bases and J by 8 bases, leaving 21 bases between them. CDR3 size: 14 residues. In germline, CDR1 is LGHDT, CDR2 YNNKEL (reference sequence).

The chain is built from TRBV9 and TRBJ2-5; 9 positions agree with TRBD2. V shed 0 bases and J 4 bases; nucleotides not matched to a gene: 13. From germline, CDR1 is SGDLS and CDR2 YYNGEE. The CDR3 length is 18 residues. The CDR3 DNA follows: TGTGCCAGCAGCGTAGGGGTAGCGGGGGATTCGGCTTTAGAGACCCAGTACTTC. This encodes CASSVGVAGDSALETQYF.

The chain combines TRBV4-2 with TRBJ2-1, with 11 bases that match TRBD2. V shed 1 base and J 2 bases; nucleotides not matched to a gene: 4. The germline V gene has CDR1 LGHNA and CDR2 YNFKEQ. The CDR3 runs 17 residues. The CDR3 coding sequence is TGTGCCAGCAGCCAAGCCGCACTAGCGGGGGCCTACAATGAGCAGTTCTTC. This gives the protein CASSQAALAGAYNEQFF.